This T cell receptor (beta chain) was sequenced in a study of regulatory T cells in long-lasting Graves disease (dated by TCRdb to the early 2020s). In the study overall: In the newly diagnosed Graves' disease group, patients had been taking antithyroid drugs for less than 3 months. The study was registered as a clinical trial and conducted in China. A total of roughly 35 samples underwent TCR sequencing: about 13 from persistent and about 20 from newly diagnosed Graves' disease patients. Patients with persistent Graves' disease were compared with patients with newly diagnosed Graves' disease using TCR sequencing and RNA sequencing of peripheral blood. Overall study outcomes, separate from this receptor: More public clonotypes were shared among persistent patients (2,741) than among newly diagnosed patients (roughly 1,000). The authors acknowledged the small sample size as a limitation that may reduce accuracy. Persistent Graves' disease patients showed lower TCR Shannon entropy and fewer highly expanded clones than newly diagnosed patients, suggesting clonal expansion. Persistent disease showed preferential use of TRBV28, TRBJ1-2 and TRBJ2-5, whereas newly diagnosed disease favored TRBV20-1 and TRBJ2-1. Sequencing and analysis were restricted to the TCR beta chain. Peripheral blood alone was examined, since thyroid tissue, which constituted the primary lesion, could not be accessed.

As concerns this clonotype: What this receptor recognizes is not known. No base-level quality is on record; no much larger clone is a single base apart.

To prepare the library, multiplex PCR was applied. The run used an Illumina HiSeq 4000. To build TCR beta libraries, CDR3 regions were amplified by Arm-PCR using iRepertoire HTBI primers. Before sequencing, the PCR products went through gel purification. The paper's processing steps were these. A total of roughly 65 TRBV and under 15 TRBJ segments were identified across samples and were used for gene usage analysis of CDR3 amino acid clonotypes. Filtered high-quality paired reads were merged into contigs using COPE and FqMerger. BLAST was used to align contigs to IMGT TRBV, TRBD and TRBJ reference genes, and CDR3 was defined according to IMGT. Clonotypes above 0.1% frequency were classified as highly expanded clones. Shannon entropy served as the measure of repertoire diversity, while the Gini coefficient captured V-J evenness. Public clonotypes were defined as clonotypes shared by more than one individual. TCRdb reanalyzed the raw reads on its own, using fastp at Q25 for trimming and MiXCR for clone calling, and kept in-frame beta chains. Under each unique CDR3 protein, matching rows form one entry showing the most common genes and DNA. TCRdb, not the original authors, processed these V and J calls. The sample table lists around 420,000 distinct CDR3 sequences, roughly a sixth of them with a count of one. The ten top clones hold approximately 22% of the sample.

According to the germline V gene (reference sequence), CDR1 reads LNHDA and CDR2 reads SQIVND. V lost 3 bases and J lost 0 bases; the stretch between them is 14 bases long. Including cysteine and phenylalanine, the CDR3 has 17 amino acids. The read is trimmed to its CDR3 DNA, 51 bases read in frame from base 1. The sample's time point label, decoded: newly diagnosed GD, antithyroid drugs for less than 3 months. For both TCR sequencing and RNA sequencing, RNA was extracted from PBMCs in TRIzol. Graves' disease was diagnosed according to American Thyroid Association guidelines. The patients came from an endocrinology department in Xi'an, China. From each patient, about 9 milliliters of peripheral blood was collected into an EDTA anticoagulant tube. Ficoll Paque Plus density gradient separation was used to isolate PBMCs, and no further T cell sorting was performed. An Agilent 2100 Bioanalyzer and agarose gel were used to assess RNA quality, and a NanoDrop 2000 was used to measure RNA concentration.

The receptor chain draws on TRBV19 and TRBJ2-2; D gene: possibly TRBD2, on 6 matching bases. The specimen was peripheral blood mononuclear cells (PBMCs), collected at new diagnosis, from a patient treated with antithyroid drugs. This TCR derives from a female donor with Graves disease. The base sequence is TGTGCCAGTAGTATTTATCTAGCGCTAGCGAACACCGGGGAGCTGTTTTTT. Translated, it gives CASSIYLALANTGELFF.